This T cell receptor beta chain was obtained from a study of blood T cell repertoires in COVID-19 (dated by TCRdb to 2020 to 2022). For the study in its entirety: The collaborator samples originated in the United States, Italy and Spain and spanned the acute and convalescent phases of COVID-19. The prospective study material was composed of cDNA or gDNA derived from T cells, B-cell-depleted T cells, or PBMCs. Subjects who had been exposed to COVID-19, were actively infected with it, or had recovered from it provided the deeply sampled blood TCRbeta repertoires that made up the dataset. The repertoires were released in a freely available public database intended as a resource for research on the immune response to SARS-CoV-2. The samples were drawn from two sources: the first 160 participants of the ongoing ImmuneRACE study, and 1,000 to 1,500 subjects contributed by 6 global collaborators. The sample metadata nearly always contained a de-identified subject ID, COVID-19 status, age in years and sex. HLA class I and class II types, where available, came from metadata supplied by the sample provider rather than from assay-based typing.

TCRbeta CDR3 regions were amplified from genomic DNA using the immunoSEQ Assay, a bias-controlled multiplex PCR. The original methods were these. The number of nucleated cells in each sample was estimated from the amplification of reference gene primers within the assay. Sequence reads were collapsed and filtered to measure the absolute abundance of every unique TCRbeta CDR3 rearrangement. For each sample, productive Simpson clonality was calculated by taking the square root of Simpson's diversity index across productive rearrangements. Not all clones reach the TCRdb copy of this immuneACCESS table, which keeps in-frame sequences only. Checked studies attribute under half of the gap to unresolved V genes and leave the rest unexplained. V, J and clone size are taken as reported in that table, and D and trimming were inferred from the DNA itself. Present in this sample are some 150,000 clones, around 83% of which were seen just once. The ten biggest clones cover roughly 15% of the sample.

The table lists this clone with a count of one. What antigen it recognizes has not been identified. Per-nucleotide qualities are absent, and no much larger clonotype sits a single base away. Inclusive of the bounding cysteine and phenylalanine, the CDR3 is 15 residues long. Kept here is only the CDR3 DNA, which spans 45 bases and is read in frame from base 1. The germline V gene sets CDR1 to SGHVS and CDR2 to FNYEAQ. V is reduced by 5 bases and J by 1 base, leaving a spacing of 15 bases between them. Results the study describes overall, beyond this receptor: The amount of clinical and demographic metadata varied by source and participant and was provided uncurated.

In the prospective study, participants were about 18 to 90 years old, resided in approximately 22 geographic areas of the United States, and were enrolled through a virtual design. To assign participants to cohorts, the prospective study relied on clinical history that participants themselves reported in a screening survey and a study questionnaire. ImmuneRACE Cohort 3 recovered participants were defined by two consecutive negative NP/OP PCR tests, healthcare professional clearance, or symptom resolution. In the prospective study, mobile phlebotomists collected whole blood, serum and a nasopharyngeal or oropharyngeal swab from each participant. Participants in the prospective study had the option to provide additional blood draws and questionnaires over an approximately 2-month period. Prospective study blood samples were shipped either frozen or at room temperature before DNA extraction.

Input material: PBMCs or T cells enriched from blood (not recorded which). The chain uses TRBV7-6 and TRBJ2-7; perhaps TRBD1 is the D gene, with 6 bases matching. The sequence derives from a man over 45 who had recovered from COVID-19. The CDR3 protein sequence reads: CASSLTTDSSYEQYF. The sequenced DNA: TGTGCCAGCAGCCTAACTACGGACAGTTCCTACGAGCAGTACTTC.